The entry below describes one T cell receptor beta chain. The sample originates from a study of response to subunit inactivated influenza vaccine. TCRdb redid the calling of the RT-PCR reads with MiXCR, one entry per CDR3 protein. The table shows fewer than 750,000 distinct CDR3 sequences, with about 14% occurring only once. J lost 2 bases, V lost 0 bases, and 2 bases had no gene match. Germline CDR1 is SGHVS and CDR2 is FQNEAQ. The CDR3 has 15 residues. The clonotype originates from a man aged 45-65 years who received an inactivated influenza vaccine. The specimen was PBMCs from blood, collected less than 13 days after vaccination. The V gene is TRBV7-8, the J gene TRBJ2-7, with 9 bases matching TRBD1. CDR3 DNA: TGTGCCAGCAGCTTAGCAAGGACAGGGGCCTACGAGCAGTACTTC. It is translated as CASSLARTGAYEQYF.